This T cell receptor (beta chain) was identified during a study of human T cells and chemical hapten exposure. In the study overall: The use of 2% DPC on approximately 2 cm by approximately 2 cm of upper inner arm skin constituted sensitization.

With 3 bases removed from V and 6 bases from J, the gap between germline ends came to 15 bases. Germline V gene lookup returns CDR1 DFQATT and CDR2 SNEGSKA (reference sequence). CDR3 length equals 14 residues. Time point: patch test 1, 2 weeks after DPC sensitization. Treatment here: therapeutic diphenylcyclopropenone sensitization with weekly scalp DPC. This clonotype was seen many times. TCRdb reanalysed the RACE reads using MiXCR and keeps one entry per CDR3 protein. The sample shows 180,000 or so distinct CDR3 sequences, around 20% of them seen only once. This clonotype was sampled from a woman in her forties or fifties with alopecia areata. Some clones in this sample may be carry-over from other donors' samples. The rearrangement links TRBV20-1 to TRBJ2-1; the D is unclear. The sample in question was whole blood, obtained in connection with sensitization to the hapten diphenylcyclopropenone (DPC). The DNA for the CDR3 is TGCAGTGCTAGGTCGTGGGAAGAGCCCAATGAGCAGTTCTTC. It codes for CSARSWEEPNEQFF.